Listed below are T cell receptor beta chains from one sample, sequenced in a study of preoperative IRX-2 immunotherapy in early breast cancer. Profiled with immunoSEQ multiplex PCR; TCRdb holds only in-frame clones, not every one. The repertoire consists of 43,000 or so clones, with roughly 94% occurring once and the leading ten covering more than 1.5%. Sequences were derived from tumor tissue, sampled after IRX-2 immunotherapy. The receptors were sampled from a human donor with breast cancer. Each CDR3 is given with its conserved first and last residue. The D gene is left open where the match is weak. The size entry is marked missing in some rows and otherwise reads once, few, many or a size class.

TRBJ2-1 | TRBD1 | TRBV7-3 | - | CTSSPGDRGLGEQFF | TGTACCAGCAGCCCGGGGGACAGGGGGCTAGGAGAGCAGTTCTTC
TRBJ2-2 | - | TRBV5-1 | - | CASSLDGGELFF | TGCGCCAGCAGCTTGGACGGCGGGGAGCTGTTTTTT
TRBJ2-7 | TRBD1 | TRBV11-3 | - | CASSLGGDSNEQYF | TGTGCCAGCAGCTTAGGAGGGGACAGTAACGAGCAGTACTTC
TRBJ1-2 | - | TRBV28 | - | CASSYSVTGIYGYTF | TGTGCCAGCAGTTATTCCGTGACAGGAATTTATGGCTACACCTTC
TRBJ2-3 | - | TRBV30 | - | CAWSVVGTDTQYF | TGTGCCTGGAGTGTCGTAGGCACAGATACGCAGTATTTT
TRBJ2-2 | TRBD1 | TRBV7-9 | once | CASSLEQGFFTGELFF | TGTGCCAGCAGCTTAGAACAGGGGTTTTTCACCGGGGAGCTGTTTTTT
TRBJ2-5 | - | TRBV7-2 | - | CASSLTGDKGQYF | TGTGCCAGCAGCTTAACCGGGGACAAAGGGCAGTACTTC
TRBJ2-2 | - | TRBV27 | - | CASSLRVFTGELFF | TGTGCCAGCAGTTTAAGGGTTTTCACCGGGGAGCTGTTTTTT
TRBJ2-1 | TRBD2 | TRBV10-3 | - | CAIPAGGYNEQFF | TGTGCCATCCCAGCGGGGGGTTACAATGAGCAGTTCTTC
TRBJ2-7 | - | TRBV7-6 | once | CASSETGRNYEQYF | TGTGCCAGCAGCGAAACAGGGAGGAATTACGAGCAGTACTTC
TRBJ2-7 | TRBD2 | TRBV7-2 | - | CASSRPGGREQYF | TGTGCCAGCAGCCGACCGGGGGGGAGGGAGCAGTACTTC
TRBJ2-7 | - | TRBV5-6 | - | CASIPSRNYYEQYF | TGTGCCAGCATCCCCTCTAGGAATTACTACGAGCAGTACTTC
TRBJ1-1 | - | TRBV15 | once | CATSSIRGLNTEAFF | TGTGCCACCAGCAGTATCCGGGGCCTGAACACTGAAGCTTTCTTT
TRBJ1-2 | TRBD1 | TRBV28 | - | CASSLRGLGYGYTF | TGTGCCAGCAGTTTAAGGGGGCTTGGCTATGGCTACACCTTC
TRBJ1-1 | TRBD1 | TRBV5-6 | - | CASSLGPTGDTEAFF | TGTGCCAGCAGCTTGGGGCCTACAGGGGACACTGAAGCTTTCTTT
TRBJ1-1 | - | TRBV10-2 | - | CASSEQRMNTEAFF | TGCGCCAGCAGTGAGCAGAGAATGAACACTGAAGCTTTCTTT
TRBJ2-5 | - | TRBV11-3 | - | CASSLETEETQYF | TGTGCCAGCAGCTTGGAAACGGAAGAGACCCAGTACTTC
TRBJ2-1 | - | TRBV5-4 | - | CASSPPGRRNNEQFF | TGTGCCAGCAGCCCCCCTGGCCGACGGAACAATGAGCAGTTCTTC
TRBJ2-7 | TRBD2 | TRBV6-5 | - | CASSYSLRGAFYEQYF | TGTGCCAGCAGTTACAGCTTGCGGGGGGCTTTCTACGAGCAGTACTTC
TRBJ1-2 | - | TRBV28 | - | CASSTVGNYTF | TGTGCCAGCTCCACAGTGGGAAACTACACCTTC
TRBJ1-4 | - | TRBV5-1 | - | CASSPGSGGEKLFF | TGCGCCAGCAGCCCGGGTTCTGGAGGGGAAAAACTGTTTTTT
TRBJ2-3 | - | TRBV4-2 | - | CASSQGPQGDRADTQYF | TGTGCCAGCAGCCAAGGTCCACAGGGCGATCGGGCAGATACGCAGTATTTT
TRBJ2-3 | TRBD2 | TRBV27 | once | CASSLIFVSGASTDTQYF | TGTGCCAGCAGTTTAATTTTTGTGAGCGGGGCTAGCACAGATACGCAGTATTTT
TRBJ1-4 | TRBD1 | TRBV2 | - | CASSLQRAGGFATNEKLFF | TGTGCCAGCAGTCTGCAGCGGGCAGGGGGGTTCGCGACTAATGAAAAACTGTTTTTT
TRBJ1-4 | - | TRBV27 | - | CASSRQFNEKLFF | TGTGCCAGCAGCCGACAATTTAATGAAAAACTGTTTTTT
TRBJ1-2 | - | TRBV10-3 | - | CAISGRYYGYTF | TGTGCCATCTCCGGACGGTACTATGGCTACACCTTC
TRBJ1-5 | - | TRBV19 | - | CASSRLQGPNQPQHF | TGTGCCAGTAGTAGACTACAGGGACCAAATCAGCCCCAGCATTTT
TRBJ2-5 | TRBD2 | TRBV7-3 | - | CASSANPPASGGGQETQYF | TGTGCCAGCAGCGCTAACCCCCCGGCCAGCGGGGGGGGACAGGAGACCCAGTACTTC
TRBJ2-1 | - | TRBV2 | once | CASRAILKNNEQFF | TGTGCCAGCAGGGCAATCTTAAAAAACAATGAGCAGTTCTTC
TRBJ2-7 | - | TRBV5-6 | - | CASSPPRRSYEQYF | TGTGCCAGCAGCCCTCCCCGTCGCTCCTACGAGCAGTACTTC
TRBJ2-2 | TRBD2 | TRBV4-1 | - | CASSPLGGGTGELFF | TGCGCCAGCAGCCCCCTCGGGGGGGGGACCGGGGAGCTGTTTTTT
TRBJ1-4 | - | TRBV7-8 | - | CASSAWTGNEKLFF | TGTGCCAGCAGCGCATGGACTGGTAATGAAAAACTGTTTTTT
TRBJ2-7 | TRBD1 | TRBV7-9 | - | CAVSLMRTGAVEQYF | TGTGCCGTCTCCCTGATGAGGACAGGGGCTGTCGAGCAGTACTTC
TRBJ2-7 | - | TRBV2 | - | CASSAGPAGRQYF | TGTGCCAGCAGTGCCGGGCCCGCGGGACGGCAGTACTTC
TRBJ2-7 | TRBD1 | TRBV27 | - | CASSFGQGGYEQYF | TGTGCCAGCAGTTTCGGACAGGGGGGCTACGAGCAGTACTTC
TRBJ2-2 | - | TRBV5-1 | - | CASAGATNTGELFF | TGCGCCAGCGCCGGAGCCACGAACACCGGGGAGCTGTTTTTT
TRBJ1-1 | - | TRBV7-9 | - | CASSLWLEANTEAFF | TGTGCCAGCAGCTTATGGTTGGAAGCGAACACTGAAGCTTTCTTT
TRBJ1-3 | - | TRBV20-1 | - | CGWDSGNTIYF | TGCGGGTGGGACTCTGGAAACACCATATATTTT
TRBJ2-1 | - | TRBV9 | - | CASSPGAAYNEQFF | TGTGCCAGCAGTCCGGGGGCCGCCTACAATGAGCAGTTCTTC
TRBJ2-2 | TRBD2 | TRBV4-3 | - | CASSPETSGNTGELFF | TGCGCCAGCAGCCCGGAGACTAGCGGAAACACCGGGGAGCTGTTTTTT
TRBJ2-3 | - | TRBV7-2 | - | CASSLELLGFTDTQYF | TGTGCCAGCAGCTTAGAACTTCTAGGGTTCACAGATACGCAGTATTTT
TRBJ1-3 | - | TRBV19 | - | CASSIDFLSSGNTIYF | TGTGCCAGTAGTATAGATTTCCTCAGCTCTGGAAACACCATATATTTT
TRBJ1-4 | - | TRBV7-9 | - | CASSLGWTLRGEKLFF | TGTGCCAGCAGCTTAGGGTGGACACTCCGAGGGGAAAAACTGTTTTTT
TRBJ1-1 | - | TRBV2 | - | CASSEPSGSQNTEAFF | TGTGCCAGCAGTGAGCCCTCGGGCAGCCAGAACACTGAAGCTTTCTTT
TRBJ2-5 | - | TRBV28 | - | CASRDRIQETQYF | TGTGCCAGCAGAGACAGAATCCAAGAGACCCAGTACTTC
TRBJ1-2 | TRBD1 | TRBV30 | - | CAWRPGTAYGYTF | TGTGCCTGGAGGCCTGGGACAGCCTATGGCTACACCTTC
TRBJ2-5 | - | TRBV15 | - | CATSRDLRVQETQYF | TGTGCCACCAGCAGAGATTTAAGGGTCCAAGAGACCCAGTACTTC
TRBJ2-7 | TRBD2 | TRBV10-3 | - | CAIRGTSGRWGYEQYF | TGTGCCATCAGGGGGACTAGCGGGAGATGGGGCTACGAGCAGTACTTC
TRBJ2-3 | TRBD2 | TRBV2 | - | CASQLLAGGLVDTQYF | TGTGCCAGCCAACTCTTAGCGGGGGGGTTGGTAGATACGCAGTATTTT
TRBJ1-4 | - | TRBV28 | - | CASTPSDLATNEKLFF | TGTGCCAGCACCCCCTCGGACCTTGCAACTAATGAAAAACTGTTTTTT
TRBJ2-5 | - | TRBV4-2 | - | CASSQGRTGGAQYF | TGTGCCAGCAGCCAAGGACGGACGGGCGGGGCCCAGTACTTC
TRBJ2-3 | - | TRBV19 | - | CASSGQSRGTDTQYF | TGTGCCAGTAGTGGACAATCCAGGGGCACAGATACGCAGTATTTT
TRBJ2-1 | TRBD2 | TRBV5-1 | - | CASCGGFSYNEQFF | TGCGCCAGTTGCGGGGGGTTCTCCTACAATGAGCAGTTCTTC
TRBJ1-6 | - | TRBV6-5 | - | CASSSQGWGNSPLHF | TGTGCCAGCAGTTCCCAGGGGTGGGGCAATTCACCCCTCCACTTT
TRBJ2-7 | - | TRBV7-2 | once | CASSLARGAGEQYF | TGTGCCAGCAGCTTAGCGCGCGGGGCGGGGGAGCAGTACTTC